The TCR beta chain described here comes from a study of identical twins. General study points: The models systematically underestimated how much out-of-frame TCR alpha was shared in monozygotic twins. Findings depended on cross-sectional statistics rather than tracking the same donors. The more abundant beta clonotypes in cord blood had fewer insertions, and memory repertoires did not show this.

A universal primer site was added by template switching, and unique molecular identifiers were carried by the cDNA. TCRdb reanalysed the 5' RACE reads using MiXCR and keeps one entry per CDR3 protein. The data contain hundreds of thousands of distinct CDR3 sequences, 5.5% to 6.5% of them singletons. Regarding this clonotype: Its matching antigen is unknown.

The CDR3 contains 12 residues. Germline-derived CDR1 and CDR2 are MNHNY and SVGAGI (reference sequence). V was trimmed by 8 bases and J by 4 bases, leaving 11 bases between them. The sequencing input was naive T cells sorted from blood. This TCR was recovered from a man aged 18 to 30 in good health. This chain uses TRBV6-6 with TRBJ1-1; D might be TRBD1 (6 bases). As DNA, the CDR3 is TGTGCCAGCTTGGACAGCGGCACTGAAGCTTTCTTT. The encoded protein is CASLDSGTEAFF.